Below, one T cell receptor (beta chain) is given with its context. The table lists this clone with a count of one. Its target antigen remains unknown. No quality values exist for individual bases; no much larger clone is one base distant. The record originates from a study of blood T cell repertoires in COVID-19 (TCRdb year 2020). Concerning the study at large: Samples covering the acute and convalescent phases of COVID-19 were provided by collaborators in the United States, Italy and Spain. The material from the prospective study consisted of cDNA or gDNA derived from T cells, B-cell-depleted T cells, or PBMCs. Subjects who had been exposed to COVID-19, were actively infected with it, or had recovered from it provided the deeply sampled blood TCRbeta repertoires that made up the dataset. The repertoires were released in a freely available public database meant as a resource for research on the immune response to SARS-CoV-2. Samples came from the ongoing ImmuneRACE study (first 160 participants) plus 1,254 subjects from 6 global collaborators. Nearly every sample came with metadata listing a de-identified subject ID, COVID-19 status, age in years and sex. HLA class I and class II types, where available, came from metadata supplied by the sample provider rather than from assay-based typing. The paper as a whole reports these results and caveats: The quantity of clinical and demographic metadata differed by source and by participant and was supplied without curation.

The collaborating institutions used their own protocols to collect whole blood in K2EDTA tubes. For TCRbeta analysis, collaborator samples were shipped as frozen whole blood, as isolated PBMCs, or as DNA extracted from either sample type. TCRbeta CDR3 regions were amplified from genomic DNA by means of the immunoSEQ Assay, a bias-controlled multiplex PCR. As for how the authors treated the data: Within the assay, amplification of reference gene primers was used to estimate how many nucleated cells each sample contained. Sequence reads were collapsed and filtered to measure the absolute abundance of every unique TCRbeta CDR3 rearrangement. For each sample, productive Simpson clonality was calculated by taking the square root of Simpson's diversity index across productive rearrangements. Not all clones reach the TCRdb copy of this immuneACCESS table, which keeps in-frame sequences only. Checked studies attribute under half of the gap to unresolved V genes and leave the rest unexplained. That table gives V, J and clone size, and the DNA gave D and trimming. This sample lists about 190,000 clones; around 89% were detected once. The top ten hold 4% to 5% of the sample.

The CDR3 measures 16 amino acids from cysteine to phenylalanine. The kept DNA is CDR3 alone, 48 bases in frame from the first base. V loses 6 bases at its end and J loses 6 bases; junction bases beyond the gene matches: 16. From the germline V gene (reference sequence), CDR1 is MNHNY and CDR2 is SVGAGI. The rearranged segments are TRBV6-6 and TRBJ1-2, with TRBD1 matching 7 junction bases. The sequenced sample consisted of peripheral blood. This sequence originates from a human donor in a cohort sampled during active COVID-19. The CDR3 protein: CASSPNHRGLQDGYTF. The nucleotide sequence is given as TGTGCCAGCAGCCCAAATCACAGGGGCCTACAAGATGGCTACACCTTC.